This T cell receptor beta chain appears in the sequencing data of a study of human T cells and chemical hapten exposure. The CDR3 runs to 14 residues. Germline loops: CDR1 MNHEY, CDR2 SVGEGT. Trimming took 2 bases from V and 1 from J, leaving 8 bases between them. This clonotype was observed at least ten times. Noted time point: patch test 1, 2 weeks after DPC sensitization. Noted treatment: therapeutic diphenylcyclopropenone sensitization with weekly scalp DPC. Each CDR3 protein is one row after TCRdb ran MiXCR on the RACE reads. The data hold about 120,000 distinct CDR3 sequences, with roughly an eighth observed a single time.

The source is a young man with alopecia areata. Some clones in this sample may be carry-over from other donors' samples. Sample: whole blood, taken in connection with sensitization to the hapten diphenylcyclopropenone (DPC). This chain joins TRBV6-2 or TRBV6-3 and TRBJ2-5; D gene unclear. CDR3 residues: CASSYVEFQETQYF. As DNA, the CDR3 is TGTGCCAGCAGTTACGTGGAGTTCCAAGAGACCCAGTACTTC.